The rows below give T cell receptor beta chains drawn from one sample of a study of T cell responses to AZD1222 COVID-19 vaccine. Only in-frame clones appear in the TCRdb table, and some are missing; sequencing was by immunoSEQ multiplex PCR. This table holds 90,000 to 150,000 clones, around 89% found once. The material was peripheral blood, obtained 28 days after the second AZD1222 dose. These receptors were obtained from an adult who received the AZD1222 COVID-19 vaccine. Both conserved end residues are part of each CDR3. The D gene is left open where the match is weak. Not every row has a clone size; where given, it reads once, few, many or a size class.

J gene | V gene | clone size | D gene | CDR3 protein | CDR3 DNA
TRBJ1-1 | TRBV18 | . | . | CASSTTVNTEAFF | TGTGCCAGCTCAACCACGGTGAACACTGAAGCTTTCTTT
TRBJ2-7 | TRBV28 | . | . | CASRMGTAQGMQYF | TGTGCCAGCAGGATGGGGACTGCCCAAGGAATGCAGTACTTC
TRBJ2-7 | TRBV7-2 | . | . | CASSLQGWTYEQYF | TGTGCCAGCAGCTTACAGGGGTGGACCTACGAGCAGTACTTC
TRBJ1-1 | TRBV6-6 | . | . | CASSRVMVGTGLNTEAFF | TGTGCCAGCAGTCGAGTAATGGTTGGTACAGGGTTGAACACTGAAGCTTTCTTT
TRBJ2-3 | TRBV7-3 | . | TRBD2 | CASSPGTSASTDTQYF | TGTGCCAGCAGCCCGGGGACTAGCGCTAGCACAGATACGCAGTATTTT
TRBJ2-5 | TRBV30 | once | . | CAWARGPQETQYF | TGTGCCTGGGCGAGGGGACCGCAGGAGACCCAGTACTTC
TRBJ1-1 | TRBV6-5 | . | . | CASSKVQGENTEAFF | TGTGCCAGCAGTAAGGTGCAGGGTGAAAACACTGAAGCTTTCTTT
TRBJ2-4 | TRBV5-6 | . | . | CASSLADIQYF | TGTGCCAGCAGCTTGGCGGACATTCAGTACTTC
TRBJ2-3 | TRBV4-3 | . | TRBD1 | CASSPQLGDRQNTQYF | TGCGCCAGCAGCCCCCAGCTGGGGGACAGACAAAATACGCAGTATTTT
TRBJ2-3 | TRBV7-9 | . | . | CASSLGIDSTSTDTQYF | TGTGCCAGCAGCTTAGGCATTGATAGTACTAGCACAGATACGCAGTATTTT
TRBJ1-1 | TRBV7-9 | . | . | CASSPWGGNTEAFF | TGTGCCAGCAGCCCCTGGGGGGGGAACACTGAAGCTTTCTTT
TRBJ1-1 | TRBV7-2 | . | . | CASSDRVTLNTEAFF | TGTGCCAGCAGCGACCGGGTCACCTTGAACACTGAAGCTTTCTTT